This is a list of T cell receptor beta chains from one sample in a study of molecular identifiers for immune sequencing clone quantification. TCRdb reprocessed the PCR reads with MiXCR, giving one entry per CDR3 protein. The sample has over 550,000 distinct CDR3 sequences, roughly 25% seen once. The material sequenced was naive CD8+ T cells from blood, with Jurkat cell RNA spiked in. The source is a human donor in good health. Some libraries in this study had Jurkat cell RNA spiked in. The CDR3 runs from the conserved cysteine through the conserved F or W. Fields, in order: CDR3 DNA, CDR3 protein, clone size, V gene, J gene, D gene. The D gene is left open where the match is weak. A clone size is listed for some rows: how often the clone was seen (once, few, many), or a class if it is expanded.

TGTGCCAGCAGTCCGGACCGAGGAACCTACAATGAGCAGTCCTTC	CASSPDRGTYNEQSF	NA	TRBV27	TRBJ2-1	NA
TGCAGCGTTATTTTGATGCGGGAGGGCCTCGCCGGGGAGCTGTTTTTT	CSVILMREGLAGELFF	few	TRBV29-1	TRBJ2-2	TRBD2
TGTGCCAGTACATGGGGGGGACACCCCAACACTGAAGCTTTCTTT	CASTWGGHPNTEAFF	few	TRBV19	TRBJ1-1	NA
TGTGCCAGTAAGTGGCAGGGATCGTTGGCCGGGGAGCTGTTTTTT	CASKWQGSLAGELFF	few	TRBV19	TRBJ2-2	NA
TGTGCCAGCAGCTATGGAACAGTCGTTGGAAACCCCATATATTTT	CASSYGTVVGNPIYF	NA	TRBV13	TRBJ1-3	NA
TGTGCCAGCAGCTTGAGCTACGGGGGGGAGACCGTCGCGGATACGCAGTATTTT	CASSLSYGGETVADTQYF	NA	TRBV5-6	TRBJ2-3	TRBD2
TGTGCCAGCAGACAATCGGGGACAGACTTCACAGATACGCAGTATTTT	CASRQSGTDFTDTQYF	few	TRBV28	TRBJ2-3	TRBD1
TGTGCCAGCAGCTTAAGTCCTTCCGGTGAGCAGTTCTTC	CASSLSPSGEQFF	NA	TRBV11-2	TRBJ2-1	NA
TGTGCCATCAGTGCTGACAAGGCAGGCGGTTATGGCTACACCTTC	CAISADKAGGYGYTF	few	TRBV10-3	TRBJ1-2	NA
TGTGCCAGCAGCCAAGATCGTGGGATGAACACTGAAGCTTTCTTT	CASSQDRGMNTEAFF	many	TRBV4-3	TRBJ1-1	NA
TGTGCCAGCTCTGACAGGGCCAGTGAGCAGTTCTTC	CASSDRASEQFF	NA	TRBV6-5	TRBJ2-1	TRBD1
TGCGCCAGCAGCTTGCGAGGTGGCAGCGAGCAGTACTTC	CASSLRGGSEQYF	NA	TRBV5-1	TRBJ2-7	NA
TGTGCCAGCAGCTTGTTATGGGGCCCCTCTGGGGCCAACGTCCTGACTTTC	CASSLLWGPSGANVLTF	NA	TRBV7-6	TRBJ2-6	NA
TGTGCCAGCAGTTCGTCTAACTATGGCTACACCTTC	CASSSSNYGYTF	many	TRBV6-2/TRBV6-3	TRBJ1-2	NA
TGTGCCAGCAGCTTAATCACAGGGGGCAGTCACGAAAAACTGTTTTTT	CASSLITGGSHEKLFF	few	TRBV7-9	TRBJ1-4	TRBD1
TGTGCCAGCAGTTATTTCCGAAAGAAGAAAATCCTCGGCAGGGGGTCGGACTCCTACGAGCAGTACTTC	CASSYFRKKKILGRGSDSYEQYF	NA	TRBV27	TRBJ2-7	TRBD1
TGCGCCAGCAGTGAGGCAGGAGGGACCCAGTACTTC	CASSEAGGTQYF	NA	TRBV10-2	TRBJ2-5	NA
TGTGCCAGTAGTATAGATCTAGTTAGTGAGCAGTTCTTC	CASSIDLVSEQFF	NA	TRBV19	TRBJ2-1	NA
TGTGCCAGCAGTCTCTACGCTAGCGGGGGTGCATACAATGAGCAGTTCTTC	CASSLYASGGAYNEQFF	NA	TRBV27	TRBJ2-1	TRBD2
TGTGCCAGCAGTTCCCCCGGGACTAGCTCCTTCGAGCAGTACTTC	CASSSPGTSSFEQYF	few	TRBV12-3/TRBV12-4	TRBJ2-7	TRBD2
TGTGCCAGCAGCTTAGCGCGCGGGGGTGAGCAGTACTTC	CASSLARGGEQYF	many	TRBV7-2	TRBJ2-7	TRBD2
TGTGCCAGCAGTCGAACGACTGGAAGCTCCTACAATGAGCAGTTCTTC	CASSRTTGSSYNEQFF	few	TRBV6-5	TRBJ2-1	NA
TGTGCCAGCGGCAGGTGGGGGAATGAGCAGTTCTTC	CASGRWGNEQFF	few	TRBV12-3/TRBV12-4	TRBJ2-1	NA
TGCAGCGTTGAAGAGGGGCTAGCGGGAGACGAGCAGTACTTC	CSVEEGLAGDEQYF	many	TRBV29-1	TRBJ2-7	TRBD2
TGTGCCAGCAGTTACGGGGCAGGCGGTGAAGCTTTCTTT	CASSYGAGGEAFF	many	TRBV6-5	TRBJ1-1	NA
TGTGCCAGCAGTTTATCGTGGGGAGGCCGGTACCAAGAGACCCAGTACTTC	CASSLSWGGRYQETQYF	many	TRBV27	TRBJ2-5	NA
TGTGCCAGTAGTATAGACTTCCGGGACAGGGGGCACACTGAAGCTTTCTTT	CASSIDFRDRGHTEAFF	few	TRBV19	TRBJ1-1	TRBD1
TGTGCCAGTAGTATAAGTGACAGGGGGCTCGGCACTGAAGCTTTCTTT	CASSISDRGLGTEAFF	NA	TRBV19	TRBJ1-1	TRBD1
TGTGCCAGCAGTTACTCGAGTCTGGGATCCTACGAGCAGTACTTC	CASSYSSLGSYEQYF	NA	TRBV6-2/TRBV6-3	TRBJ2-7	NA
TGCAGCGTTGACGGAGGCATAGCGGGGGACGAGACCCAGTACTTC	CSVDGGIAGDETQYF	many	TRBV29-1	TRBJ2-5	TRBD2
TGTGCCAGCAATTTCGCGGGGCTGACCTACGAGCAGTGCTTC	CASNFAGLTYEQCF	NA	TRBV5-6	TRBJ2-7	NA
TGTGCCAGCGGTCAGGGATATAACATGAACACTGAAGCTTTCTTT	CASGQGYNMNTEAFF	few	TRBV9	TRBJ1-1	NA
TGTGCCAGCAGCTTAGAGGGCGGGGGGCCCACAGGGTACGAGCAGTACTTC	CASSLEGGGPTGYEQYF	few	TRBV13	TRBJ2-7	TRBD2
TGTGCCAGCAAAACCCCAGCAGTTGCGGGAGAGACCCAGTACTTC	CASKTPAVAGETQYF	many	TRBV2	TRBJ2-5	NA
TGCGCCAGCAGCTCCGGGACAGGTTACAATGGGCAGTTCTTC	CASSSGTGYNGQFF	NA	TRBV5-1	TRBJ2-1	TRBD1
TGTGCCAGCAGCTGGGGGGGAAACACCATATATTTT	CASSWGGNTIYF	NA	TRBV14	TRBJ1-3	NA
TGTGCCAGCAGTTTAGGGGCCAGTAACACCGGGGAGCTGTTTTTT	CASSLGASNTGELFF	NA	TRBV27	TRBJ2-2	NA
TGTGCCAGCCTACCCGACAGGGGACACTTCTACGAGCAGTACTTC	CASLPDRGHFYEQYF	NA	TRBV2	TRBJ2-7	TRBD1
TGTGCCAGCAGTTTAGACCCTAACAGGGGGGCTAACTATGGCTACACCTTC	CASSLDPNRGANYGYTF	few	TRBV12-3/TRBV12-4	TRBJ1-2	TRBD1